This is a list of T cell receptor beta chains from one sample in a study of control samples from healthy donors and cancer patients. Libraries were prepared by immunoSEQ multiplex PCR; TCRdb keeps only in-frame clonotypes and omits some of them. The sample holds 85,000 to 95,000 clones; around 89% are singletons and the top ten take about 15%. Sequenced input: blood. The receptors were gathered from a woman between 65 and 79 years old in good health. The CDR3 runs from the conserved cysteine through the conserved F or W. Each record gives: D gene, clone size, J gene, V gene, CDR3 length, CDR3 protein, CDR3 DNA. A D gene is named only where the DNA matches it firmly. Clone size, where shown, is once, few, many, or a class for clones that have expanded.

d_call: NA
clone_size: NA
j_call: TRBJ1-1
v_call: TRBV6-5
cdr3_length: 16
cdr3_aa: CASSYKGGRLNTEAFF
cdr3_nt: TGTGCCAGCAGTTACAAAGGGGGACGGCTGAACACTGAAGCTTTCTTT

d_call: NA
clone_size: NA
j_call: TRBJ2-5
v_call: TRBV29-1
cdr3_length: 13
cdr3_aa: CSVHPGLSETQYF
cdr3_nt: TGCAGCGTTCATCCGGGTCTGTCAGAGACCCAGTACTTC

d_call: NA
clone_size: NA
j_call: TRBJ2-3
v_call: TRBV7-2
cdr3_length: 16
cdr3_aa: CASSLNSNRGADTQYF
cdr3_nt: TGTGCCAGCAGCTTAAACAGCAACCGGGGCGCAGATACGCAGTATTTT

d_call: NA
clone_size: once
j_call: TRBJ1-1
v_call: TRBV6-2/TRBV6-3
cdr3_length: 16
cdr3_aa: CASSYGQARLNTEAFF
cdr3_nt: TGTGCCAGCAGTTACGGGCAGGCAAGATTGAACACTGAAGCTTTCTTT

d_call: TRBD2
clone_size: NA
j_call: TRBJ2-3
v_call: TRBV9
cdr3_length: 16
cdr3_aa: CASSVGVAGGPDTQYF
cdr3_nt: TGTGCCAGCAGCGTAGGCGTAGCGGGGGGGCCAGATACGCAGTATTTT

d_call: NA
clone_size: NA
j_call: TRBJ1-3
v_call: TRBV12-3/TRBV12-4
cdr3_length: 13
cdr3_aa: CASSLRSGNTIYF
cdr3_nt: TGTGCCAGCAGTTTGCGCTCTGGAAACACCATATATTTT

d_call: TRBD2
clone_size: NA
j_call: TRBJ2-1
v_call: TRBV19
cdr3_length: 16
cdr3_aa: CASSIYSTSGSNEQFF
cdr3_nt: TGTGCCAGTAGTATATATTCGACTAGCGGTAGCAATGAGCAGTTCTTC

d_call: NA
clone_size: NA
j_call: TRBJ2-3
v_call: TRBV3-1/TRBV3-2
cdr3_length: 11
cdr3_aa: CASSLEDTQYF
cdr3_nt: TGTGCCAGCAGCCTTGAAGATACGCAGTATTTT

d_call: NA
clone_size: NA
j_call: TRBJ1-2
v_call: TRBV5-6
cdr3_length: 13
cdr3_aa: CASIRGGNYGYTF
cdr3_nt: TGTGCCAGCATCCGCGGGGGGAACTATGGCTACACCTTC

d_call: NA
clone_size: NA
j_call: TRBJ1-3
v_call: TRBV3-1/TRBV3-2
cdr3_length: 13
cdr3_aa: CASSPRGENTIYF
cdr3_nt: TGTGCCAGCAGCCCACGAGGGGAAAACACCATATATTTT

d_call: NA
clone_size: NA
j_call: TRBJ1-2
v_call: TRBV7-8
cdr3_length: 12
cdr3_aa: CASSRGLQGYTF
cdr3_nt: TGTGCCAGCAGCCGGGGCTTACAGGGCTACACCTTC

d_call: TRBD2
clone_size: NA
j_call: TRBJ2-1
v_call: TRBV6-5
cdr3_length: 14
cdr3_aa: CASNSGSSYNEQFF
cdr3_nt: TGTGCCAGCAATAGCGGGAGCTCCTACAATGAGCAGTTCTTC

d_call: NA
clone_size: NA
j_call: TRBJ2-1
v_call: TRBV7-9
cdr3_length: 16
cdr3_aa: CASSLAGTLSYNEQFF
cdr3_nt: TGTGCCAGCAGCTTAGCCGGGACCCTCTCTTACAATGAGCAGTTCTTC